A selection of T cell receptor beta chains follows, all from one sample in a study of cytotoxic CD8 clonotypes in ibrutinib-treated CLL. The table came from immunoSEQ multiplex PCR; TCRdb's copy has only in-frame clones and leaves some out. The sample carries 250,000 to 350,000 clones, roughly 76% recorded once. Sample: PBMCs, taken at disease progression, from a patient treated with ibrutinib. These receptors were taken from a human donor with chronic lymphocytic leukemia. Both conserved end residues are part of each CDR3. Fields, in order: CDR3 length, V gene, J gene, clone size, D gene, CDR3 DNA, CDR3 protein. A D gene is named only where the DNA matches it firmly. Clone size is stated in some rows and not others, as once, few, many or a class when expanded.

15	TRBV4-1	TRBJ1-2	few	-	TGCGCCAGCAGCCAAGAGCTCACGAGGGACTATGGCTACACCTTC	CASSQELTRDYGYTF
15	TRBV7-2	TRBJ2-3	-	-	TGTGCCAGCAGCTTAGGCCTGGCGAACACAGATACGCAGTATTTT	CASSLGLANTDTQYF
16	TRBV2	TRBJ2-5	-	TRBD2	TGTGCCAGCAGGGGGACTAGCGGGGGGCACCAAGAGACCCAGTACTTC	CASRGTSGGHQETQYF
10	TRBV12-5	TRBJ1-5	few	-	TGTGCTAGTGGGGGACCAGGTCAGCATTTT	CASGGPGQHF
15	TRBV5-1	TRBJ2-7	few	-	TGCGCCAGCAGCTTGGATGGCAGGGCCCGCTACGAGCAGTACTTC	CASSLDGRARYEQYF
17	TRBV4-1	TRBJ1-2	few	-	TGCGCCAGCAGCCACCCTAGCCGACAAACGGGGACTAGTGGCTACACCTTC	CASSHPSRQTGTSGYTF
14	TRBV28	TRBJ2-4	few	TRBD1	TGTGCCAGCAGTTTACAGGGGGCGAGAAACATTCAGTACTTC	CASSLQGARNIQYF
14	TRBV5-5	TRBJ2-5	-	-	TGTGCCAGCAGCTTGGTCGGGGGATGGGAGACCCAGTACTTC	CASSLVGGWETQYF
19	TRBV2	TRBJ2-3	-	TRBD2	TGTGCCAGCAGCTCACCTCTAGCGGGGGCCCGTGCTAGCACAGATACGCAGTATTTT	CASSSPLAGARASTDTQYF
13	TRBV27	TRBJ2-3	-	-	TGTGCCAGCAGTAAGTGGGGGGCGGATACGCAGTATTTT	CASSKWGADTQYF
14	TRBV9	TRBJ2-5	-	-	TGTGCCAGCAGCGTATTCAGCGGCCAAGAGACCCAGTACTTC	CASSVFSGQETQYF
16	TRBV10-3	TRBJ2-7	once	TRBD2	TGTGCCATCAGTGGCGGGACTAGCGGGAGTATGGGCGAGCAGTACTTC	CAISGGTSGSMGEQYF
14	TRBV7-9	TRBJ2-1	-	TRBD2	TGTGCCAGCAGCATTAGCGGGGTTAGCAATGAGCAGTTCTTC	CASSISGVSNEQFF
15	TRBV6-4	TRBJ1-2	-	-	TGTGCCAGCAAAGTAGAGCCGGGGACGGACTATGGCTACACCTTC	CASKVEPGTDYGYTF
14	TRBV28	TRBJ1-1	few	-	TGTGCCAGCAGTTTTGGAGGGGCGAACACTGAAGCTTTCTTT	CASSFGGANTEAFF
15	TRBV9	TRBJ2-1	-	-	TGTGCCAGCAGCGTAGTCACAGGGAAATACAATGAGCAGTTCTTC	CASSVVTGKYNEQFF
14	TRBV7-9	TRBJ2-5	-	TRBD1	TGTGCCAGCAGCTTAGCAGGGGGCGTAGAGACCCAGTACTTC	CASSLAGGVETQYF
14	TRBV7-3	TRBJ2-6	-	-	TGTGCCAGCAGCTTAGGCTCTGGGGCCAACGTCCTGACTTTC	CASSLGSGANVLTF
14	TRBV29-1	TRBJ2-1	-	TRBD2	TGCAGCGTTGCTAGCGGGGGGGTCTACAATGAGCAGTTCTTC	CSVASGGVYNEQFF
12	TRBV7-9	TRBJ2-1	-	-	TGTGCCAGCAGCTTAATGAACAATGAGCAGTTCTTC	CASSLMNNEQFF
14	TRBV7-8	TRBJ1-5	-	-	TGTGCCAGCAGTCCCAGTCGAGGGAATCAGCCCCAGCATTTT	CASSPSRGNQPQHF
14	TRBV7-9	TRBJ2-1	few	-	TGTGCCAGCAGCTTAGTTGGCGGGCGGGGTGAGCAGTTCTTC	CASSLVGGRGEQFF
17	TRBV7-9	TRBJ2-3	-	-	TGTGCCAGCAGCTTAGCGACCCCCAGCCCGAGCACAGATACGCAGTATTTT	CASSLATPSPSTDTQYF
13	TRBV7-2	TRBJ2-7	-	-	TGTGCCAGCCGCGAAGTTGATTCCTACGAGCAGTACTTC	CASREVDSYEQYF
12	TRBV12-2	TRBJ1-1	-	-	TGTGCAAGTCGCTTGGGAGACACTGAAGCTTTCTTT	CASRLGDTEAFF
14	TRBV7-9	TRBJ2-3	once	-	TGTGCCTTAGGGGGAGTAAACGGCACAGATACGCAGTATTTT	CALGGVNGTDTQYF
15	TRBV5-5	TRBJ2-1	-	-	TGTGCCAGCGGCCTCCGGGGCAGGGGCAACAATGAGCAGTTCTTC	CASGLRGRGNNEQFF
14	TRBV9	TRBJ2-7	-	-	TGTGCCAGCAGCGTATCCGACAAGGCCTACGAGCAGTACTTC	CASSVSDKAYEQYF